This T cell receptor (beta chain) was identified in a study of blood T cell repertoires in COVID-19. The table came from immunoSEQ multiplex PCR; TCRdb's copy has only in-frame clones and leaves some out. The profile covers under 300,000 clones, with 85% to 90% appearing a single time and 8.8% taken by the ten largest. Sequenced sample: PBMCs or T cells enriched from blood (not recorded which). The clonotype originates from a man aged 35-49 years who had recovered from COVID-19.

The CDR3 nucleotides are TGTGCCAGCAGCTTGTCACAGGCTGAAACTCTAGCCAAAAACATTCAGTACTTC. Translating gives CASSLSQAETLAKNIQYF. The chain joins TRBV7-2 to TRBJ2-4; TRBD1 is a possible D gene (5 bases). V was pared by 3 bases and J by 0 bases, with 18 bases between. The germline V gene has CDR1 SGHTA and CDR2 FQGNSA. The CDR3 length is 18 residues.